The 5 T cell receptor beta chains below were found in one sample sequenced in a study of beta chain features in type 1 diabetes. Overall study results and limits: TCRB CDR3s from Type 1 diabetes patients were moderately but significantly shorter in all four CD4+ subsets.

Sequenced material consisted of expressed TCRB transcripts (all of the isolated RNA was reverse transcribed). Sequencing was performed with immunoSEQ multiplex PCR; in TCRdb, only in-frame clones are kept and a portion is missing. This table holds some 160,000 clones, 6.5% to 10% found once. For these TCRs, the target antigens are not known. The sequenced sample consisted of central memory CD4+ T cells from blood. The receptors stem from a woman younger than 35 with type 1 diabetes.

The J gene is TRBJ1-4, the V gene TRBV19; no clear D gene. This CDR3 is 13 amino acids long. The V end lost 7 bases, the J end lost 5 bases, and 11 bases lay between the germline ends. Germline V gene data show CDR1 as LNHDA and CDR2 as SQIVND (reference sequence). CDR3 DNA sequence: TGTGCCAGTACTGACGGACTAAATGAAAAACTGTTTTTT. Translating it yields CASTDGLNEKLFF.

The chain employs TRBV5-4 and TRBJ2-7; 13 bases agree with TRBD2. CDR1 and CDR2 from the germline V gene are SGHNT and YYREEE (reference sequence). The CDR3 has 15 amino acids. V trimming: 4 bases; J trimming: 7 bases; junction bases outside the gene matches: 8. CDR3 in DNA: TGTGCCAGCAGCCCGGGACTAGCGGGAAAGGAGGAGCAGTACTTC. It specifies CASSPGLAGKEEQYF.

The table lists this clone with a few counts. This chain links TRBV4-1 with TRBJ1-1; tentative D call: TRBD1 (5 bases). The ends were cut back, 2 bases at V and 7 bases at J, with 17 bases in the middle. CDR3 length: 15 amino acids. CDR1 MGHRA and CDR2 YSYEKL come from the germline V gene. This CDR3 reads CASSQRFGTRYEAFF. CDR3 DNA sequence: TGCGCCAGCAGCCAACGCTTCGGGACTCGGTATGAAGCTTTCTTT.

The rearrangement links TRBV7-9 to TRBJ2-5, with TRBD2 identical over 8 bases. J gave up 5 bases and V 5 bases, and 7 bases lay outside the gene matches. CDR3 length: 14 residues. CDR1 is SEHNR, CDR2 FQNEAQ, per germline (reference sequence). The CDR3 sequence: CASSHDSGVETQYF. The CDR3 coding sequence is TGTGCCAGCAGCCATGATAGCGGGGTGGAGACCCAGTACTTC.

The gene calls are TRBV5-1 and TRBJ1-1, with D tentatively TRBD1 (5 bases). Germline values: CDR1 SGHRS, CDR2 YFSETQ. CDR3 length: 14 amino acids. Trimming left V 4 bases short and J 0 bases short, with 10 bases between. CDR3 loop: CASSTLTVNTEAFF. DNA of the CDR3: TGCGCCAGCAGCACCCTGACAGTGAACACTGAAGCTTTCTTT.